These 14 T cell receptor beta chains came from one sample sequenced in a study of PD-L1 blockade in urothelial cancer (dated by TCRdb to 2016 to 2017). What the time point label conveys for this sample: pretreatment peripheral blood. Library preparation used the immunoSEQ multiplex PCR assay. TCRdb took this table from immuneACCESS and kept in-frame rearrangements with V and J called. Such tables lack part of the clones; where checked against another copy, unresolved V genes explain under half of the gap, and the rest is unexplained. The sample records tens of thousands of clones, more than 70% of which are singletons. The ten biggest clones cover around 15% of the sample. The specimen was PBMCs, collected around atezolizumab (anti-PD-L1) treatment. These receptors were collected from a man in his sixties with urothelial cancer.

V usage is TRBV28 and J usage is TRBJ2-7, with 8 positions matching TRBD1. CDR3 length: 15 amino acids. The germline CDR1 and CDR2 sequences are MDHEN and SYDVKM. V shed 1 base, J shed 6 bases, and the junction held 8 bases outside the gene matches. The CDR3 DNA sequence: TGTGCCAGCAGTTTATCGGCCAGGGGGCGAGTCGAGCAGTACTTC. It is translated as CASSLSARGRVEQYF.

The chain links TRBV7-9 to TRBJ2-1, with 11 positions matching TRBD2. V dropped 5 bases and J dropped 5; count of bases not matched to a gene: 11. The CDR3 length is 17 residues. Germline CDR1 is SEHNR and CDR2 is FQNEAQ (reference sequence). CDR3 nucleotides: TGTGCCAGCAGCGCGCCTTCCGGGACTAGCGGAGACAATGAGCAGTTCTTC. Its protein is CASSAPSGTSGDNEQFF.

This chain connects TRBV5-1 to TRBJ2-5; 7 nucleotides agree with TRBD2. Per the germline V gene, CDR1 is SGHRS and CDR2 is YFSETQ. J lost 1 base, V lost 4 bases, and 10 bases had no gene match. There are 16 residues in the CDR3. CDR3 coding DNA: TGCGCCAGCAGCGGGGATAACGGGGGGTCCCAAGAGACCCAGTACTTC. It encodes CASSGDNGGSQETQYF.

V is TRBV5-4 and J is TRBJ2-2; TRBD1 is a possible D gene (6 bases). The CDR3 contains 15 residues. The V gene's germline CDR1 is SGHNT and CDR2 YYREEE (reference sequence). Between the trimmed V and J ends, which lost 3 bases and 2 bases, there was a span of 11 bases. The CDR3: CASSSGQRNTGELFF. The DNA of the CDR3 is TGTGCCAGCAGCTCAGGACAGAGAAACACCGGGGAGCTGTTTTTT.

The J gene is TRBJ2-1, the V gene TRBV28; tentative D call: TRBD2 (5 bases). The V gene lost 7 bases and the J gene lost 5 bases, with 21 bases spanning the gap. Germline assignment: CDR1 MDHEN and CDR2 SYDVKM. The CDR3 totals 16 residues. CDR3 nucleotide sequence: TGTGCCAGCACCCCTTATGGTCGGGGAAAAAACAATGAGCAGTTCTTC. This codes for CASTPYGRGKNNEQFF.

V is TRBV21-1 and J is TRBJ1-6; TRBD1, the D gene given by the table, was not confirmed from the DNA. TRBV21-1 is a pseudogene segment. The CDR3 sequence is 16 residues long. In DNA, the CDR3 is TGTGCCAGCAGCAAAACTAGACAGGGTCGGAATTCACCCCTCCACTTT. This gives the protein CASSKTRQGRNSPLHF.

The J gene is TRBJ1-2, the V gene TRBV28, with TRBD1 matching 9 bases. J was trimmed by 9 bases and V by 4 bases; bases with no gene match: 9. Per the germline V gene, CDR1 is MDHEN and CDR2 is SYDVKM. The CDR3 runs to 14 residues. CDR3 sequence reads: CASSSYDRGARYTF. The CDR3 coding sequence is TGTGCCAGCAGTTCCTACGACAGGGGGGCTCGCTACACCTTC.

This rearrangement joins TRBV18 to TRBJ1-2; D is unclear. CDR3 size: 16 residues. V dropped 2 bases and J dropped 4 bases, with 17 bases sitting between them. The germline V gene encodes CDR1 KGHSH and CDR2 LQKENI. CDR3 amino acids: CASSPKLTAVGYGYTF. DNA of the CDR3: TGTGCCAGCTCACCAAAGCTCACGGCGGTCGGCTATGGCTACACCTTC. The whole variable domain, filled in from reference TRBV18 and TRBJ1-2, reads NAGVMQNPRHLVRRRGQEARLRCSPMKGHSHVYWYRQLPEEGLKFMVYLQKENIIDESGMPKERFSAEFPKEGPSILRIQQVVRGDSAAYFCASSPKLTAVGYGYTFGSGTRLTVV.

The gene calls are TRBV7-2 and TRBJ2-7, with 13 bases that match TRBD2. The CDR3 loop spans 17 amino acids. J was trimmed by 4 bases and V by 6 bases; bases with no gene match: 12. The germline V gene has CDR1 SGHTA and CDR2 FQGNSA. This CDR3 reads CASSSGEGLAGVYEQYF. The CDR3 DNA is TGTGCCAGCAGTTCTGGGGAAGGACTAGCGGGAGTGTACGAGCAGTACTTC.

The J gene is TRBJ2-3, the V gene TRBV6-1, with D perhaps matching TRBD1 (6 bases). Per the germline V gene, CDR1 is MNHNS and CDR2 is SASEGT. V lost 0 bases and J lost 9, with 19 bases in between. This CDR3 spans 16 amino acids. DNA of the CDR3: TGTGCCAGCAGTGAAGCAGAAGGCAGGGGATTAAGAACGCAGTATTTT. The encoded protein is CASSEAEGRGLRTQYF.

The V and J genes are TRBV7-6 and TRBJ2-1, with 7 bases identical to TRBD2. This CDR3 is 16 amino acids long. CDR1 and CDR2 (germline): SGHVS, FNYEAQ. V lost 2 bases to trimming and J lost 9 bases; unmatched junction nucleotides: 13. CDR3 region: CASSLLQGGVGSEQFF. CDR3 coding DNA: TGTGCCAGCAGCTTACTTCAGGGAGGGGTAGGGAGTGAGCAGTTCTTC.

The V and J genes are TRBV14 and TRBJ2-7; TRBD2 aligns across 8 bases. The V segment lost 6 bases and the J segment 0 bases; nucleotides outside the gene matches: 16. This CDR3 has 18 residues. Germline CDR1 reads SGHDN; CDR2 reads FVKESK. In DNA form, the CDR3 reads TGTGCCAGCAGTCCCGGACTAGCAGGGCATGGGGCCTCCTACGAGCAGTACTTC. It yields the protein CASSPGLAGHGASYEQYF.

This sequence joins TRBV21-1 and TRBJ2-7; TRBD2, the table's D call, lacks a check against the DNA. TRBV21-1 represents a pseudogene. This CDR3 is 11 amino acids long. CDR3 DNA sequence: TGTGCCAGCGTTTACGGCTACGAGCAGTACTTC. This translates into CASVYGYEQYF.

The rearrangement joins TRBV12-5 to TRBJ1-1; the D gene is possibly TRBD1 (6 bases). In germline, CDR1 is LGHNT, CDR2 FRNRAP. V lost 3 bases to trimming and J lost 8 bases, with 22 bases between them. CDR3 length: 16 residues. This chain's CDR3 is CASGFSSAGVVWEAFF. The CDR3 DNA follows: TGTGCTAGTGGTTTCTCCTCGGCAGGGGTGGTATGGGAAGCTTTCTTT.